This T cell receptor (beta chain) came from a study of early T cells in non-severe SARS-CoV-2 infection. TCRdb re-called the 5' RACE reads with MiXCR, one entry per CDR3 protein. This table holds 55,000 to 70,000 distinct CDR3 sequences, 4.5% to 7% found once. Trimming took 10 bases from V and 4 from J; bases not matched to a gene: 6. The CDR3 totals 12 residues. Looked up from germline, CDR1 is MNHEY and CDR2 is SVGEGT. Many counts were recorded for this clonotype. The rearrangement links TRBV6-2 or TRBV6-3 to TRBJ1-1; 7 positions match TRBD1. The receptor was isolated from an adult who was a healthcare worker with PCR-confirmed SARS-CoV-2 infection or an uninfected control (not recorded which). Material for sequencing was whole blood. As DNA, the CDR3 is TGTGCCACCGGGACAGCCGGCACTGAAGCTTTCTTT. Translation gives CATGTAGTEAFF.